A selection of T cell receptor beta chains follows, all from one sample in a study of cytomegalovirus exposure and HLA in healthy donors. Method: immunoSEQ multiplex PCR; TCRdb's copy keeps in-frame clones and lacks some. The data show about 95,000 clones, approximately 81% seen once. Sequenced input: PBMCs. The receptors originated from a man aged 18 to 29 in good health and CMV-seropositive. The CDR3 runs from the conserved cysteine through the conserved F or W.

TRBJ2-1 | TRBV18 | CASSLRLKTAVIEQFF
TRBJ2-2 | TRBV27 | CASSPLNTGELFF
TRBJ2-1 | TRBV11-2 | CASSLVAGVINEQFF
TRBJ1-3 | TRBV28 | CASSSWTASGNTIYF
TRBJ2-5 | TRBV18 | CASSRQAPTGKETQYF
TRBJ1-2 | TRBV5-6 | CASSLDRERYGYTF
TRBJ2-3 | TRBV5-5 | CASSRTGEVYLDTQYF
TRBJ2-1 | TRBV11-2 | CASSLSSINEQFF
TRBJ2-3 | TRBV29-1 | CSVDAAVLGDTQYF
TRBJ2-2 | TRBV4-2 | CASSPGTADTGELFF
TRBJ2-7 | TRBV5-5 | CASSLLIAASYEQYF
TRBJ2-3 | TRBV6-4 | CASSDSGQGSDTQYF
TRBJ2-7 | TRBV6-5 | CASSYQEDYEQYF
TRBJ2-3 | TRBV6-6 | CASSQGQSTDTQYF
TRBJ1-2 | TRBV30 | CAWSVPGLNGYTF
TRBJ2-4 | TRBV27 | CASSSAGGAGNIQYF
TRBJ1-5 | TRBV7-8 | CASSTGSNQPQHF
TRBJ2-7 | TRBV7-2 | CASSLARGFREQYF
TRBJ2-5 | TRBV10-1 | CASSESGVAGEETQYF
TRBJ2-5 | TRBV7-3 | CASSLQGHETQYF
TRBJ2-7 | TRBV15 | CATSRLGQDEIYEQYF
TRBJ2-7 | TRBV6-5 | CASRQTGGTYEQYF
TRBJ1-3 | TRBV6-6 | CASSYLQARSGNTIYF
TRBJ2-3 | TRBV10-3 | CAISEGTVLRDTQYF
TRBJ1-4 | TRBV15 | CATSRDRGAEKLFF
TRBJ2-2 | TRBV4-2 | CASSQDRTSGRANTGELFF
TRBJ2-5 | TRBV6-1 | CASSRGSFGETQYF
TRBJ2-7 | TRBV9 | CASSVAASGSYEQYF
TRBJ2-2 | TRBV4-1 | CASSFREGRGNTGELFF
TRBJ1-1 | TRBV29-1 | CSVAKGAFVSTEAFF
TRBJ2-3 | TRBV7-8 | CASSWIGTSGSTDTQYF
TRBJ2-1 | TRBV27 | CASSLYGFGEQFF